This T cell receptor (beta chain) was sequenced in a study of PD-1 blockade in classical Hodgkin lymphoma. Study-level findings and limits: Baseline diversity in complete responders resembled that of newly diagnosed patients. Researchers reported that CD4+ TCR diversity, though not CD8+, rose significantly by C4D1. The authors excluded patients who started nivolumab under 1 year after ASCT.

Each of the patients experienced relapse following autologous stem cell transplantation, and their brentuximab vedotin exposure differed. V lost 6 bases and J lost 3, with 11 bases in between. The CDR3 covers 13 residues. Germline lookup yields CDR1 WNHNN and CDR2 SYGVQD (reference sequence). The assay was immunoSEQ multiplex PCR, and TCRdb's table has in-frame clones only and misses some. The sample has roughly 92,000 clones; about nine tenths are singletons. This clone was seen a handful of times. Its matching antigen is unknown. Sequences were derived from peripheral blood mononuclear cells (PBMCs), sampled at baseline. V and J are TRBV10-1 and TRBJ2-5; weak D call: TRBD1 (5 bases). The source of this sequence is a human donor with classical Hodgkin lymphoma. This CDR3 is CASRDKGKETQYF. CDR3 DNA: TGCGCCAGCAGGGACAAAGGGAAAGAGACCCAGTACTTC.